The clone carrying this T cell receptor (beta chain) was detected ten times or more. The source of the sample is a study of patients and donors after allogeneic stem cell transplantation. TCRdb redid the calling of the RT-PCR reads with MiXCR, one entry per CDR3 protein. Found here are about 12,000 distinct CDR3 sequences, approximately 25% of them singletons; the top ten hold around half. CDR3 size: 13 residues. With V trimmed by 6 bases and J by 8 bases, 9 bases remained unmatched. The sequenced sample consisted of blood, either unsorted or a sorted T cell fraction (not recorded which). V and J are TRBV12-3 or TRBV12-4 and TRBJ1-1; 7 nucleotides match TRBD1. This receptor was obtained from a human donor who was either an allogeneic HSCT recipient or a stem cell or donor lymphocyte infusion donor (not recorded which). It is not recorded whose cells these are; they may come from a transplant donor. This CDR3 is CASRGDRRTEAFF. The CDR3 DNA sequence: TGTGCCAGCAGGGGGGACAGACGAACCGAAGCTTTCTTT.